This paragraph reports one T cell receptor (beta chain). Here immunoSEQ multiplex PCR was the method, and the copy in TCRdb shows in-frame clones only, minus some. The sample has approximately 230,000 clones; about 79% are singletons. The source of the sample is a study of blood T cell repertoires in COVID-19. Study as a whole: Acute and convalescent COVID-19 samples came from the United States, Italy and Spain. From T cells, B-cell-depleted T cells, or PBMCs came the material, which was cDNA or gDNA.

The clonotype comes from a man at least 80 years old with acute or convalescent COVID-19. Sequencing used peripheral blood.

For the CDR3, the DNA is TGTGCCAGCAGCTTAGTCGGGACAGGGTCCTACGAGCAGTACTTC. This encodes CASSLVGTGSYEQYF. This chain connects TRBV7-8 to TRBJ2-7; the match to TRBD1 covers 9 bases. Germline-derived CDR1 and CDR2 are SGHVS and FQNEAQ. J lost 1 base, V lost 1 base, and 2 bases had no gene match. CDR3 length: 15 amino acids.